The 32 T cell receptor beta chains reported below all come from one sample, sequenced in a study of blood T cell repertoires in COVID-19. TCRdb's table, derived via immunoSEQ multiplex PCR, lists solely in-frame clones and lacks some. The table has approximately 300,000 clones, around 89% seen once. The sample was peripheral blood. These receptors originate from a man between 18 and 35 years old who had recovered from COVID-19.

The V gene is TRBV4-1, the J gene TRBJ2-2; 9 positions match TRBD2. Germline V gene sequence: CDR1 MGHRA, CDR2 YSYEKL. After removal of 2 bases from V and 7 bases from J, the junction contained 14 bases not matched to a gene. The CDR3 is 18 amino acids. In nucleotides, the CDR3 is TGCGCCAGCAGCCAAACTCAAGCGGCGGGAGGGCCAGGCGGGGAGCTGTTTTTT. Translation: CASSQTQAAGGPGGELFF.

Concerning this clone itself: This same CDR3 is encoded by further DNA sequences in the sample. J is TRBJ2-1 and V is TRBV29-1, with 8 positions matching TRBD1. The CDR3 is made up of 13 amino acids. Germline trimming cut 6 bases from V and 2 bases from J; bases unmatched to any gene: 3. Germline V CDR1 and CDR2: SQVTM, ANQGSEA. The CDR3, as DNA: TGCAGCGTGGCGGGACAGGCCTACAATGAGCAGTTCTTC. This sequence encodes CSVAGQAYNEQFF.

The CDR3 bases are TGTGCCAGCAGACAGGGGGAAAACATTCAGTACTTC. Translated, it gives CASRQGENIQYF. This sequence joins TRBV25-1 and TRBJ2-4, with 8 nucleotides matching TRBD1. CDR1 is MGHDK, CDR2 SYGVNS, per germline. The CDR3 runs to 12 residues. The V gene end was trimmed by 6 bases and the J gene end by 5 bases; junction bases not matched to a gene: 0.

This chain connects TRBV27 to TRBJ1-2; a possible D gene is TRBD1 (5 bases). The CDR3 totals 13 residues. Germline values: CDR1 MNHEY, CDR2 SMNVEV (reference sequence). Trimming cost V 5 bases and J 6 bases, with 13 bases left between them. The CDR3 sequence: CASSVTRGDGYTF. As DNA, the CDR3 is TGTGCCAGCAGTGTGACCCGGGGGGATGGCTACACCTTC.

This sequence joins TRBV21-1 and TRBJ2-7; the DNA was not compared with TRBD1, the D call given in the table. TRBV21-1 is termed a pseudogene. The CDR3 totals 14 residues. DNA for the CDR3: TGTGCCAACACCTCCCGGACAGGGCTCGACGAGCAGTACTTC. Its protein product is CANTSRTGLDEQYF.

Worth noting for this clone: Other DNA variants within this sample encode the same CDR3. The chain carries TRBV12-3 or TRBV12-4 and TRBJ2-2; D gene ambiguous. The CDR3 sequence is 13 residues long. Deletions cut 1 base from V and 4 bases from J, with 4 bases between. The CDR3 DNA follows: TGTGCCAGCAGTTTAGGAGGCACCGGGGAGCTGTTTTTT. The encoded protein is CASSLGGTGELFF.

Only a few counts were recorded for this clone. This sequence joins TRBV7-9 and TRBJ1-1; 8 bases match TRBD1. Looked up from germline, CDR1 is SEHNR and CDR2 is FQNEAQ (reference sequence). The CDR3 length is 13 residues. J lost 0 bases, V lost 8 bases, and 2 bases had no gene match. The CDR3 sequence is CASVQGVNTEAFF. DNA of the CDR3: TGTGCCAGCGTACAGGGGGTGAACACTGAAGCTTTCTTT.

The rearrangement links TRBV4-3 to TRBJ2-7; D is possibly TRBD1 (6 bases). Germline assignment: CDR1 LGHNA and CDR2 YSLEER. V dropped 4 bases and J dropped 5 bases, with 12 bases sitting between them. This CDR3 is 13 amino acids long. In DNA, the CDR3 is TGCGCCAGCAGCCCTCGGACAGACCACGAGCAGTACTTC. Translation: CASSPRTDHEQYF.

This chain links TRBV29-1 with TRBJ2-1; tentative D call: TRBD1 (6 bases). Per the germline V gene, CDR1 is SQVTM and CDR2 is ANQGSEA. V lost 3 bases and J lost 1, with 10 bases in between. The CDR3 contains 14 residues. CDR3 DNA: TGCAGCGTTGATGACAGGCTTTCCTACAATGAGCAGTTCTTC. This translates into CSVDDRLSYNEQFF.

This sequence joins TRBV11-2 and TRBJ2-5; D perhaps matches TRBD1 (6 bases). V was shortened by 5 bases and J by 4 bases, with 14 bases between the two germline ends. CDR1 is SGHAT and CDR2 is FQNNGV in the germline V gene. CDR3 size: 14 residues. The CDR3 coding sequence is TGTGCCAGCAGCCCAGACAGGTTCCGAGAGACCCAGTACTTC. Translation: CASSPDRFRETQYF.

J is TRBJ1-4 and V is TRBV5-1; TRBD1 agrees at 8 bases. The CDR3 has 15 residues. V lost 0 bases and J lost 7; bases outside the gene matches: 5. In germline, CDR1 is SGHRS, CDR2 YFSETQ. CDR3 loop: CASSLAGQGAEKLFF. As DNA, the CDR3 is TGCGCCAGCAGCTTGGCAGGACAGGGAGCTGAAAAACTGTTTTTT.

The rearrangement uses TRBV5-4 and TRBJ1-1, with D perhaps matching TRBD1 (5 bases). V lost 4 bases and J lost 6, with 10 bases in between. Germline CDR1 is SGHNT and CDR2 is YYREEE (reference sequence). The CDR3 consists of 12 residues. CDR3 region: CASSPGGPEAFF. The CDR3 DNA reads TGTGCCAGCAGCCCGGGGGGTCCTGAAGCTTTCTTT.

V and J are TRBV24-1 and TRBJ1-5, with D perhaps TRBD1 (5 bases). CDR1 and CDR2 (germline): KGHDR, SFDVKD. V dropped 10 bases and J dropped 9 bases, with 9 bases sitting between them. This CDR3 has 10 residues. The CDR3 here is CATFGGPQHF. The CDR3 DNA is TGTGCCACGTTCGGGGGGCCCCAGCATTTT.

The V and J genes are TRBV7-2 and TRBJ2-7, with D unclear. This CDR3 spans 14 amino acids. Germline V CDR1 and CDR2: SGHTA, FQGNSA. V lost 1 base to trimming and J lost 7 bases, with 14 bases between them. The CDR3 loop is CASSLGLVSWEQYF. The CDR3 nucleotides read TGTGCCAGCAGCTTAGGTTTAGTTTCGTGGGAGCAGTACTTC.

The CDR3: CASSYSGGGYGYTF. The DNA of the CDR3 is TGTGCCAGCAGTTACTCGGGTGGAGGGTATGGCTACACCTTC. V and J are TRBV6-5 and TRBJ1-2; no clear D gene. Trimming took 0 bases from V and 5 from J, leaving 10 bases between them. Germline-derived CDR1 and CDR2 are MNHEY and SVGAGI. There are 14 residues in the CDR3.

The chain's CDR3 is CASSGRQGQSEKLFF. DNA of the CDR3: TGTGCCAGCAGCGGAAGACAGGGGCAAAGTGAAAAACTGTTTTTT. V and J are TRBV5-4 and TRBJ1-4, with 8 bases identical to TRBD1. V shed 4 bases and J 7 bases; nucleotides not matched to a gene: 9. CDR3 size: 15 residues. The germline V gene has CDR1 SGHNT and CDR2 YYREEE (reference sequence).

J is TRBJ2-1 and V is TRBV7-9; D possibly corresponds to TRBD1 (5 bases). CDR3 size: 11 residues. Germline V gives CDR1 SEHNR, CDR2 FQNEAQ (reference sequence). V was trimmed by 4 bases and J by 9 bases, leaving 7 bases between them. This CDR3 reads CASSSGSEQFF. The CDR3 DNA reads TGTGCCAGCAGCTCAGGGTCTGAGCAGTTCTTC.

V and J are TRBV10-2 and TRBJ2-5; D possibly corresponds to TRBD2 (5 bases). The germline V gene has CDR1 WSHSY and CDR2 SAAADI. V was trimmed by 5 bases and J by 5 bases, leaving 12 bases between them. The CDR3 contains 13 residues. CDR3 DNA sequence: TGCGCCAGCAGTACTCCGGGGATGGAGACCCAGTACTTC. Residues: CASSTPGMETQYF.

This chain links TRBV19 with TRBJ1-1; TRBD1 is a possible D gene (6 bases). Germline values: CDR1 LNHDA, CDR2 SQIVND (reference sequence). The V and J ends lost 5 bases and 0 bases respectively, with 13 bases between them. The CDR3 has 15 residues. CDR3 nucleotides: TGTGCCAGTAGTCCCCCGACAGGATTGAACACTGAAGCTTTCTTT. It translates to CASSPPTGLNTEAFF.

The CDR3 reads CASSLGSGGHEQYF. CDR3 in DNA: TGTGCCAGCAGCTTAGGCTCAGGGGGCCACGAGCAGTACTTC. The gene calls are TRBV7-6 and TRBJ2-7, with TRBD1 matching 8 bases. CDR1 and CDR2 (germline): SGHVS, FNYEAQ. This CDR3 region has 14 residues. V trimming: 1 base; J trimming: 5 bases; junction bases outside the gene matches: 4.

This chain connects TRBV2 to TRBJ2-7; the D gene is possibly TRBD2 (6 bases). This CDR3 region has 14 residues. Germline lookup yields CDR1 SNHLY and CDR2 FYNNEI. V was shortened by 6 bases and J by 0 bases, with 12 bases between the two germline ends. CDR3 nucleotides: TGTGCCAGCAGGGGGGGAGTCTTCTCCTACGAGCAGTACTTC. It yields the protein CASRGGVFSYEQYF.

The rearrangement uses TRBV5-1 and TRBJ2-1, with a weak D call TRBD1 (6 bases). V was trimmed by 0 bases and J by 3 bases, leaving 13 bases between them. Per the germline V gene, CDR1 is SGHRS and CDR2 is YFSETQ. The CDR3 is 16 amino acids. The DNA of the CDR3 is TGCGCCAGCAGCTTGGCCCGACAGGAGCTCTACAATGAGCAGTTCTTC. The encoded protein is CASSLARQELYNEQFF.

This sequence joins TRBV9 and TRBJ2-3; 10 nucleotides line up with TRBD1. J lost 6 bases, V lost 0 bases, and 4 bases had no gene match. This CDR3 has 15 amino acids. CDR1 and CDR2 (germline): SGDLS, YYNGEE. The CDR3 loop reads CASSVGQGATDTQYF. The CDR3 DNA sequence: TGTGCCAGCAGCGTAGGACAGGGGGCAACTGATACGCAGTATTTT.

V gene TRBV4-1 combines with J gene TRBJ1-5, with 12 bases matching TRBD1. The CDR3 loop spans 19 amino acids. V lost 4 bases and J lost 2; bases outside the gene matches: 12. CDR1 and CDR2 from the germline V gene are MGHRA and YSYEKL. The chain's CDR3 is CASSRGTGGLVVGNQPQHF. CDR3 nucleotides: TGCGCCAGCAGCCGCGGGACAGGGGGCCTGGTTGTTGGCAATCAGCCCCAGCATTTT.

In its sample, this clone was seen a few times. The V call is TRBV18, the J call TRBJ1-1, with D possibly being TRBD1 (5 bases). Trimming shortened V by 3 bases and J by 9 bases, and 14 bases separated the two germline ends. The CDR3 spans 13 residues. CDR1 and CDR2 (germline): KGHSH, LQKENI. Written as DNA, the CDR3 is TGTGCCAGCTCACCGTGGCAGGGCACGAAAGCTTTCTTT. Encoded protein: CASSPWQGTKAFF.

The V and J genes are TRBV10-3 and TRBJ1-1; 9 bases align to TRBD1. The CDR3 is 16 amino acids. The J segment lost 0 bases and the V segment lost 6 bases, leaving 8 bases of the junction unmatched. The germline CDR1 and CDR2 sequences are ENHRY and SYGVKD. The CDR3, as DNA: TGTGCCATCAGACAGACAGGGGGATCCATGAACACTGAAGCTTTCTTT. It yields the protein CAIRQTGGSMNTEAFF.

The rearrangement links TRBV5-3 to TRBJ2-2, with TRBD2 matching 10 bases. TRBV5-3 is known as an ORF, though its function is uncertain. The CDR3 loop spans 15 amino acids. V gave up 8 bases and J gave up 2 bases; unmatched junction bases: 6. The CDR3 DNA follows: TGTGCCAGGCGAGAACTAGCGGGAAACACCGGGGAGCTGTTTTTT. This encodes CARRELAGNTGELFF.

The J gene is TRBJ1-1, the V gene TRBV18; 10 bases align to TRBD1. Unmatched junction bases numbered 5, after V lost 8 bases and J lost 5 bases. This CDR3 has 13 amino acids. The germline V gene encodes CDR1 KGHSH and CDR2 LQKENI. The DNA for the CDR3 is TGTGCCAGCGCCCGGACAGGGGGAACTGAAGCTTTCTTT. The encoded protein is CASARTGGTEAFF.

This chain links TRBV12-3 or TRBV12-4 with TRBJ1-5; D is uncertain. This CDR3 region has 12 residues. V dropped 6 bases and J dropped 10 bases, with 13 bases sitting between them. CDR3 region: CASSREPGPQHF. The DNA for the CDR3 is TGTGCCAGCAGCCGGGAGCCAGGCCCCCAGCATTTT.

The rearrangement uses TRBV5-1 and TRBJ1-2; TRBD1 matches 7 bases. CDR3 length: 14 residues. After removal of 6 bases from V and 4 bases from J, the junction contained 9 bases not matched to a gene. Germline CDR1 reads SGHRS; CDR2 reads YFSETQ. The CDR3 loop reads CASTGTVSGYGYTF. The CDR3 DNA reads TGCGCCAGCACCGGGACAGTCTCTGGCTATGGCTACACCTTC.

V usage is TRBV9 and J usage is TRBJ1-1, with unresolved D. Germline V gives CDR1 SGDLS, CDR2 YYNGEE. Trimming took off 0 bases at V and 4 bases at J, with 13 bases between the two ends. This CDR3 spans 15 amino acids. CDR3 nucleotide sequence: TGTGCCAGCAGCGTAGTGGACTCCCGTGGCACTGAAGCTTTCTTT. This codes for CASSVVDSRGTEAFF.

This chain uses TRBV19 with TRBJ1-6; maybe TRBD1 (5 bases). The V gene's germline CDR1 is LNHDA and CDR2 SQIVND (reference sequence). V dropped 3 bases and J dropped 0 bases, with 12 bases sitting between them. The CDR3 is 17 residues long. The CDR3 coding sequence is TGTGCCAGTAGTATCTCAGGGACTAGCTCCTATAATTCACCCCTCCACTTT. Protein sequence: CASSISGTSSYNSPLHF.